The entry below describes one T cell receptor (beta chain). Repertoires were generated with immunoSEQ multiplex PCR, while TCRdb's copy carries only in-frame clones and drops some. The sample lists around 330,000 clones; around 91% were seen once. Trimming removed 1 base from V and 6 bases from J; junction bases left unmatched: 0. Germline values: CDR1 MNHNS, CDR2 SASEGT. The CDR3 sequence is 15 residues long. The sample is drawn from a study of blood T cell repertoires in COVID-19. J is TRBJ2-1 and V is TRBV6-1; 13 bases are a match to TRBD2. This TCR came from a woman between 35 and 50 years old who had recovered from COVID-19. Sequencing was done on a sample of PBMCs or T cells enriched from blood (not recorded which). The CDR3 coding sequence is TGTGCCAGCAGTGAAGGGACTAGCGGGAGCAATGAGCAGTTCTTC. Amino acids: CASSEGTSGSNEQFF.